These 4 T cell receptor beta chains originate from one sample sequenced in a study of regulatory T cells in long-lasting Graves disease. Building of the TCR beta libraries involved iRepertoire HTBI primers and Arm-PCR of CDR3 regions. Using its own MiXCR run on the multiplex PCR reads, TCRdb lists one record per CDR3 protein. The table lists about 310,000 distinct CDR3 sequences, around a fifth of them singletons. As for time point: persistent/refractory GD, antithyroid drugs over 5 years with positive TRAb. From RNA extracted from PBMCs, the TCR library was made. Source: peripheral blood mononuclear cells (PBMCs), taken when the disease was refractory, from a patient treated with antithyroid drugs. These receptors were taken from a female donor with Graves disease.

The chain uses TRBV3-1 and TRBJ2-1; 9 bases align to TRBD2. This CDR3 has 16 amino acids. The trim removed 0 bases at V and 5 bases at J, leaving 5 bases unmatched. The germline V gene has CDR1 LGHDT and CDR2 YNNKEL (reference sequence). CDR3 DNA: TGTGCCAGCAGCCAAGAATACGCTAGCGGGGACAATGAGCAGTTCTTC. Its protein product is CASSQEYASGDNEQFF.

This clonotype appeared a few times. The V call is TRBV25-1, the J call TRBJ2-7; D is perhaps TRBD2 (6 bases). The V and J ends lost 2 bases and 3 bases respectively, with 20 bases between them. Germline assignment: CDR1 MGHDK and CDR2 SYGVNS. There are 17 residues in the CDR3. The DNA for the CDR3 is TGTGCCAGCAGTGAAGACCACGGGCTAGCGCCGAGCTACGAGCAGTACTTC. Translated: CASSEDHGLAPSYEQYF.

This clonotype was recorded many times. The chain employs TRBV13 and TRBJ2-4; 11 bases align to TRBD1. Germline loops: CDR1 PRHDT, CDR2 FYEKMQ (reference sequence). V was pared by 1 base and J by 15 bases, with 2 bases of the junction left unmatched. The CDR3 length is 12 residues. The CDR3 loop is CASSLAGQGGYF. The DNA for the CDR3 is TGTGCCAGCAGCTTAGCGGGACAGGGGGGGTACTTC.

CDR3: CASSQSDWFSYEQYF. DNA for the CDR3: TGCGCCAGCAGCCAATCAGACTGGTTCTCCTACGAGCAGTACTTC. This rearrangement joins TRBV4-3 to TRBJ2-7; D remains ambiguous. The CDR3 length is 15 residues. V gave up 2 bases and J gave up 0 bases, with 11 bases separating them. CDR1 is LGHNA and CDR2 is YSLEER in the germline V gene.